This T cell receptor beta chain comes out of a study of OX40 agonist ivuxolimab in advanced cancers. The overall study: Treatment of patients was with ivuxolimab, an agonistic anti-OX40 (CD134) antibody. Previous treatment with anti-PD-1, anti-PD-L1 or anti-CTLA-4 therapy was allowed; 35% to 50% had received some. The mean age was 60 years, ranging from about 20 to 85, with more than 70% of participants male.

Sequencing was performed with immunoSEQ multiplex PCR; in TCRdb, only in-frame clones are kept and a portion is missing. The sample shows 25,000 to 35,000 clones, roughly 90% of them seen only once. CDR1 and CDR2 from the germline V gene are MGHRA and YSYEKL. The CDR3 length is 16 residues. Trimming removed 1 base from V and 5 bases from J, with 14 bases in between. The study sampled blood at baseline, cycle 4 day 1, and cycle 7 day 1. Sample: CD4+ or CD8+ T cells sorted from blood, taken in a trial of the OX40 agonist ivuxolimab. The V gene is TRBV4-1, the J gene TRBJ2-2, with TRBD2 as a possible D gene (6 bases). The sequence was obtained from an adult with an advanced solid tumor such as melanoma, head and neck, liver or kidney cancer. CDR3 DNA sequence: TGCGCCAGCAGCCAAGTACTACTAGCCGTAACCGGGGAGCTGTTTTTT. Its translation: CASSQVLLAVTGELFF.